Included here is one TCR beta chain sequence, with context. Its cognate antigen is unknown. This CDR3 has 17 amino acids. The data are from a study of T-cell memory formation after mild COVID-19. As for the study in general: TCR clusters mostly belonged to single donors.

Points from the study as a whole: Contracting clones from day 15 to 85 showed balanced CD4/CD8; later expanders favored CD4+. A subset of responding clones appeared in pre-infection memory, suggesting cross-reactive memory joined. Chiefly within CM and EM were the contracting CD4+ clones; CD8+ ones were within EMRA.

TCRdb analysed the 5' RACE reads with MiXCR anew, one entry per CDR3 protein. This table has about 430,000 distinct CDR3 sequences, 20% to 25% appearing once. Source material: PBMCs or a T cell subset sorted from them (not recorded which). The TCR originated in an adult woman who had mild COVID-19 (a few samples of this study predate the infection). Cell type and time point are not known. The V gene is TRBV21-1, the J gene TRBJ2-3; the table gives TRBD2 as D, unverified against the DNA. TRBV21-1 is deemed a pseudogene. The chain's CDR3 is CASSKVEPGLSTDTQYF. In DNA form, the CDR3 reads TGTGCCAGCAGCAAGGTAGAACCGGGACTTTCCACAGATACGCAGTATTTT.